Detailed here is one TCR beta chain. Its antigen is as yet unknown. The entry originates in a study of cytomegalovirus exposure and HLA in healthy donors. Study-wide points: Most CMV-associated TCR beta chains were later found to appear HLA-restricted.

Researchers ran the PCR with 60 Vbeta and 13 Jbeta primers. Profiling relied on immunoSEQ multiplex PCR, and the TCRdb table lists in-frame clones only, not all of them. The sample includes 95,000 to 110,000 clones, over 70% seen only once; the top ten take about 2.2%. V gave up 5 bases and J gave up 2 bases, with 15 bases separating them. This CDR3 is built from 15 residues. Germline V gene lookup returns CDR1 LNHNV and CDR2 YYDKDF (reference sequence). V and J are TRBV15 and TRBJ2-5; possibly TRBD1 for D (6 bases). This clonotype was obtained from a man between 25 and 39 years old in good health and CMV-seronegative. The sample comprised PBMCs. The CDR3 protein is CATSSFWGQQETQYF. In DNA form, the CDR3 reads TGTGCCACCAGCTCCTTTTGGGGGCAACAAGAGACCCAGTACTTC.